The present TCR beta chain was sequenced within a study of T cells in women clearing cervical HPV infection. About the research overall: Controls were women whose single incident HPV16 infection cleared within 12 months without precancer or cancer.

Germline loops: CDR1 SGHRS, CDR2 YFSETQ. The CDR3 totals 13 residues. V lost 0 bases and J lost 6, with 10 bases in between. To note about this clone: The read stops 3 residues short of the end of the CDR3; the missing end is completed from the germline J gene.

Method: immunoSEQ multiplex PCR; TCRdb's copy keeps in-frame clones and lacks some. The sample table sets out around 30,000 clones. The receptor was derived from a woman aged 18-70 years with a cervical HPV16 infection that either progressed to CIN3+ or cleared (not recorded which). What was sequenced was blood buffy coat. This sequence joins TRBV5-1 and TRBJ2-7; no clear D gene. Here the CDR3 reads CASSLEQRSEQYF. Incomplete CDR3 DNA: TGCGCCAGCAGCTTGGAACAGAGAAGCGAG.